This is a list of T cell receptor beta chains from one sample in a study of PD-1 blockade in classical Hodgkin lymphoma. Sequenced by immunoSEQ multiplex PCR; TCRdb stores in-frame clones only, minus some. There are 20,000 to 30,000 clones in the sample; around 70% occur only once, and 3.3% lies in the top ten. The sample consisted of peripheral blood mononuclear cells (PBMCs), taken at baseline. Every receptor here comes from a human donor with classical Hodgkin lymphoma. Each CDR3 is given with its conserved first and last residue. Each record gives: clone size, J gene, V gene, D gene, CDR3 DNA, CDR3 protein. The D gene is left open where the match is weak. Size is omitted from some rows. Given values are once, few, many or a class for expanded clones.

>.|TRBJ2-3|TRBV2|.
TGTGCCAGCAAAGGCAGATTTAGCACAGATACGCAGTATTTT
CASKGRFSTDTQYF
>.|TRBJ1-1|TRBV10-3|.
TGTGCCATCAGTGAGTCGATGGGGAGCACTGAAGCTTTCTTT
CAISESMGSTEAFF
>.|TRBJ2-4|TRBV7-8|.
TGTGCCAGCAGTCTGGGGGGCCAGGAGAAAAACATTCAGTACTTC
CASSLGGQEKNIQYF
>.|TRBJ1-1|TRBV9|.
TGTGCCAGCAGCGTAGACTGGGGCACTGAAGCTTTCTTT
CASSVDWGTEAFF
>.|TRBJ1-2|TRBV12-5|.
TGTGCTAGTGACCAGGGATTGGCTAACTATGGCTACACCTTC
CASDQGLANYGYTF
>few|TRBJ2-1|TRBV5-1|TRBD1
TGCGCCAGCAGCTTTCAGGGGGCGGGATCCTACAATGAGCAGTTCTTC
CASSFQGAGSYNEQFF
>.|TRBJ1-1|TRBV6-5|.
TGTGCCAGCAGTCCCTACCTGGAGCTTAGCACTGAAGCTTTCTTT
CASSPYLELSTEAFF
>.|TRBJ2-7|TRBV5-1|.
TGCGCCAGCAGACTCAGCACAGGGCTCTACGAGCAGTACTTC
CASRLSTGLYEQYF
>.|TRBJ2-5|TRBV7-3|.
TGTGCCAGCAGCTTAAGACAGCAAGAGACCCAGTACTTC
CASSLRQQETQYF
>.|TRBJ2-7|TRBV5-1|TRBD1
TGCGCCAGCAGCTGGACAGGGCCCGAGCAGTACTTC
CASSWTGPEQYF
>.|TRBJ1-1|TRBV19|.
TGTGCCAGCGTTCCAAGACGGGGAGGCACTGAAGCTTTCTTT
CASVPRRGGTEAFF
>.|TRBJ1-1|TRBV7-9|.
TGTGCCAGCAGCCGGGACGGCCGAACAACTGAAGCTTTCTTT
CASSRDGRTTEAFF
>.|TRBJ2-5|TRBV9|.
TGTGCCAGCAGCGTAGAGGGGGGCCAAGAGACCCAGTACTTC
CASSVEGGQETQYF
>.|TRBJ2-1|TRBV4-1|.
TGCGCCAGCAGCCAGGAGCTCAGCTCCTACAATGAGCAGTTCTTC
CASSQELSSYNEQFF
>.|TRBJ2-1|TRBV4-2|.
TGTGCCAGCAGCCAAGATAGGGCATCATCGGTGGATGAGCAGTTCTTC
CASSQDRASSVDEQFF
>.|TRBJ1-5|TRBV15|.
TGTGCCACCAGCAGAGATAACCAGCCCCAGCATTTT
CATSRDNQPQHF
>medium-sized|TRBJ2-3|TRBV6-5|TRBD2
TGTGCCAGCAGTTACGGCGGGGGGCCCCGTGATACGCAGTATTTT
CASSYGGGPRDTQYF
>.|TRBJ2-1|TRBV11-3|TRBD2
TGTGCCAGCAGCCCTACTAGCGGGGGATTTGAGCAGTTCTTC
CASSPTSGGFEQFF
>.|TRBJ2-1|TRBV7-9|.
TGTGCCAGCAGCTTAGCGGCAGAGACTAGGGAGCAGTTCTTC
CASSLAAETREQFF
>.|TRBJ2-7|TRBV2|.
TGTGCCAGCAGTGAAGCGATGGCGGTTCAGTACTTC
CASSEAMAVQYF
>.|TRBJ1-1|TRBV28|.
TGTGCCAGCAGTTTACCGCTGGGGGGGTGGACTGAAGCTTTCTTT
CASSLPLGGWTEAFF
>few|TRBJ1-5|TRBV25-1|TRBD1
TGTGCCAGCAGCGGACAGGGCGGCAATCAGCCCCAGCATTTT
CASSGQGGNQPQHF
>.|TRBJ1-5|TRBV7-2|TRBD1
TGTGCCAGCAGCGCCACCGGGACAGGGAGGCAGCCCCAGCATTTT
CASSATGTGRQPQHF
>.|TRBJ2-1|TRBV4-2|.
TGTGCCAGCAGCCAAGGGTTAAATGAGCAGTTCTTC
CASSQGLNEQFF
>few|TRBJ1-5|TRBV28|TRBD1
TGTGCCAGCAGTTTAGACAGGGGAGGAGACGGTCAGCCCCAGCATTTT
CASSLDRGGDGQPQHF
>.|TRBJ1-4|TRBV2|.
TGTGCCAGCAGTTGGGCAACTAATGAAAAACTGTTTTTT
CASSWATNEKLFF
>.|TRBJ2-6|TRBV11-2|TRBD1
TGTGCCAGCAGCACTCCCGGGACAGGGGTGGATGGGGCCAACGTCCTGACTTTC
CASSTPGTGVDGANVLTF
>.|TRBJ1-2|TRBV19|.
TGTGCCACCAGAACTGACTACTATGGCTACACCTTC
CATRTDYYGYTF
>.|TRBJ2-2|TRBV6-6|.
TGTGCCAGCAGTTATAGTAACACCGGGGAGCTGTTTTTT
CASSYSNTGELFF
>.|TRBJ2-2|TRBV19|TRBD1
TGTGCCAGTAGTAGGGACAGGGTTTGGAACACCGGGGAGCTGTTTTTT
CASSRDRVWNTGELFF
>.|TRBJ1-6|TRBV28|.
TGTGCCAGCAGTTTCGGGGTAGGGGATTCACCCCTCCACTTT
CASSFGVGDSPLHF
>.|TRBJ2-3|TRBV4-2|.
TGTGCCAGCAGCCCCAGAGGGGAGGGGGTCACAGATACGCAGTATTTT
CASSPRGEGVTDTQYF
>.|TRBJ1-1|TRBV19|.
TGTGCCTCCATTCAGAACACTGAAGCTTTCTTT
CASIQNTEAFF
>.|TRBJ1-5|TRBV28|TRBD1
TGTGCCAGCAGTCCACTCTACGGGACAGGGGGCGGTCAGCCCCAGCATTTT
CASSPLYGTGGGQPQHF
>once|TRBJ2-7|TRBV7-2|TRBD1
TGTGCCAGCAGTCCCTCCGGGACAGACCCTTACTTC
CASSPSGTDPYF
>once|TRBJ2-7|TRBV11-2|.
TGTGCCAGCAGCTTTACCGGGGAGCAGTACTTC
CASSFTGEQYF
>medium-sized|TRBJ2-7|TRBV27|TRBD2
TGTGCCAGCAGTTTATCTAGCGGGGTTTCCTACGAGCAGTACTTC
CASSLSSGVSYEQYF
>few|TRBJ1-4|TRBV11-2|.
TGTGCCAGCAGCTCTTACAGAGCAACTAATGAAAAACTGTTTTTT
CASSSYRATNEKLFF
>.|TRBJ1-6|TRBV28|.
TGTGCCAGTTACGACAGAGGAGGACATTCACCCCTCCACTTT
CASYDRGGHSPLHF
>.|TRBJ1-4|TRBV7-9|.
TGTGCCAGCAGCCCCTCACCCACGACTCGGCGGGATGAAAAACTGTTTTTT
CASSPSPTTRRDEKLFF
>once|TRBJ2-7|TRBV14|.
TGTGCCAGCAGGCACACAGGGACAACCTACGAGCAGTACTTC
CASRHTGTTYEQYF
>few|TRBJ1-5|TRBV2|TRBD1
TGTGCCAGCAGGACAGGGGTGGATCAGCCCCAGCATTTT
CASRTGVDQPQHF
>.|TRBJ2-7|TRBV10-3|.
TGTGCCATCAGCGGGAACTCCGGGTCCTACGAGCAGTACTTC
CAISGNSGSYEQYF
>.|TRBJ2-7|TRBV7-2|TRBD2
TGTGCCAGCAGCCGAGGGACTAGCGGGGTTCGGGGGTTCTCCTACGAGCAGTACTTC
CASSRGTSGVRGFSYEQYF
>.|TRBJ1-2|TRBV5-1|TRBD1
TGCGCCAGCAGCCTGCGGACAGGGGATGGCTACACCTTC
CASSLRTGDGYTF
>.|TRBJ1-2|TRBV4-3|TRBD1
TGCGCCAGCAGCCAAGATATCCTAGACAGGGTTCACACCTTC
CASSQDILDRVHTF
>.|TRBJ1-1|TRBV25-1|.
TGTGCCAGCAGTGAATATAAGGAGTCTGAAGCTTTCTTT
CASSEYKESEAFF
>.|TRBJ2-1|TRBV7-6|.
TGTGCCAGCAGCTTAGCGGGGGGGCCTGGCAATGAGCAGTTCTTC
CASSLAGGPGNEQFF
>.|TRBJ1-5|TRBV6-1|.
TGTGCCAGCAGTAAAGGAGATTATAGCAATCAGCCCCAGCATTTT
CASSKGDYSNQPQHF
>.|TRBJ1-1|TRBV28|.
TGTGCCAGCAGTTTATTCAGGGTGGACACTGAAGCTTTCTTT
CASSLFRVDTEAFF